The 4 T cell receptor beta chains below all came from one sample that was sequenced in a study of blood T cell repertoires in COVID-19. Data came from immunoSEQ multiplex PCR; TCRdb stores just in-frame clones and leaves some out. The sample lists fewer than 150,000 clones; approximately 86% were seen once. The sequenced sample was peripheral blood. These receptors were taken from a woman aged 50 to 60 who had recovered from COVID-19.

This clone came up a few times. CDR3 sequence (DNA): TGTGCCAGCAGACCTCAGGGGCAGGCCAGGTCACCCCTCCACTTT. Translating it yields CASRPQGQARSPLHF. V is TRBV6-5 and J is TRBJ1-6, with D possibly matching TRBD1 (6 bases). Germline V gene data show CDR1 as MNHEY and CDR2 as SVGAGI. The CDR3 runs to 15 residues. Trimming stripped 6 bases from V and 10 bases from J, with 19 bases between.

V gene TRBV14 combines with J gene TRBJ1-4; D is undetermined. V lost 1 base to trimming and J lost 4 bases, with 10 bases between them. The CDR3 is 15 residues long. The germline V gene has CDR1 SGHDN and CDR2 FVKESK. CDR3 DNA sequence: TGTGCCAGCAGCCAAGCGAGAGGTTTTAATGAAAAACTGTTTTTT. As protein: CASSQARGFNEKLFF.

The chain employs TRBV28 and TRBJ2-1; the match to TRBD1 covers 7 bases. This CDR3 has 13 amino acids. V gave up 10 bases and J gave up 3 bases; unmatched junction bases: 6. Looked up from germline, CDR1 is MDHEN and CDR2 is SYDVKM. CDR3 nucleotides: TGTGCCACCTTCGGACAGGTCTACAATGAGCAGTTCTTC. It specifies CATFGQVYNEQFF.

V is TRBV12-3 or TRBV12-4 and J is TRBJ2-3; TRBD1 aligns across 7 bases. The V segment lost 8 bases and the J segment 5 bases; nucleotides outside the gene matches: 7. This CDR3 comprises 13 residues. The CDR3 region is CASRKQGIDTQYF. CDR3 bases: TGTGCCAGCCGAAAACAGGGGATAGATACGCAGTATTTT.